This passage covers 17 T cell receptor beta chains from one sample sequenced in a study of blood T cell repertoires in COVID-19. Sequencing was performed with immunoSEQ multiplex PCR; in TCRdb, only in-frame clones are kept and a portion is missing. The sample includes roughly 240,000 clones, approximately 85% of them seen just once. Material: peripheral blood. Receptors were obtained from a man aged 45-65 years with COVID-19, enrolled during active disease.

The chain employs TRBV11-2 and TRBJ2-5; 12 bases fit TRBD2. V was pared by 11 bases and J by 5 bases, with 12 bases of the junction left unmatched. This CDR3 has 15 residues. Looked up from germline, CDR1 is SGHAT and CDR2 is FQNNGV. CDR3 bases: TGTGCCTCCGGGGCTAGCGGGGGGGCCAGGGAGACCCAGTACTTC. Translating it yields CASGASGGARETQYF.

This clone was seen just once. The rearrangement links TRBV7-6 to TRBJ2-7; 15 bases fit TRBD2. This CDR3 is built from 16 residues. V lost 3 bases to trimming and J lost 1 base; unmatched junction nucleotides: 1. Germline V gene sequence: CDR1 SGHVS, CDR2 FNYEAQ. In DNA, the CDR3 is TGTGCCAGCAGCTTTGGGACTAGCGGGGGGTCCTACGAGCAGTACTTC. The encoded protein is CASSFGTSGGSYEQYF.

V gene TRBV6-4 combines with J gene TRBJ2-3; 7 nucleotides line up with TRBD2. CDR1 and CDR2 (germline): MRHNA, SNTAGT. This CDR3 has 15 residues. V shed 0 bases, J shed 8 bases, and the junction held 8 bases outside the gene matches. Here the CDR3 DNA reads TGTGCCAGCAGTGACTCGGGGGTGCGGGGGAGTACGCAGTATTTT. Its translation: CASSDSGVRGSTQYF.

This clone came up once. This chain links TRBV7-8 with TRBJ1-4; the D gene is possibly TRBD1 (6 bases). The ends were cut back, 5 bases at V and 0 bases at J, with 13 bases in the middle. The germline V gene has CDR1 SGHVS and CDR2 FQNEAQ. The CDR3 length is 16 residues. CDR3 in amino acids: CASSTLQGTTNEKLFF. DNA of the CDR3: TGTGCCAGCAGCACCCTACAGGGCACAACTAATGAAAAACTGTTTTTT. Drawing the rest from reference TRBV7-8 and TRBJ1-4, the complete variable domain is GAGVSQSPRYKVAKRGQDVALRCDPISGHVSLFWYQQALGQGPEFLTYFQNEAQLDKSGLPSDRFFAERPEGSVSTLKIQRTQQEDSAVYLCASSTLQGTTNEKLFFGSGTQLSVL.

The chain joins TRBV19 to TRBJ1-5; 8 bases line up with TRBD1. After removal of 5 bases from V and 1 base from J, the junction contained 16 bases not matched to a gene. CDR3 length: 19 residues. Germline V gene sequence: CDR1 LNHDA, CDR2 SQIVND (reference sequence). CDR3 sequence (DNA): TGTGCCAGTAGTTTGGCAAGGCAGACAGGGGTTAGGAGCAATCAGCCCCAGCATTTT. It specifies CASSLARQTGVRSNQPQHF.

The genes are TRBV5-5 and TRBJ2-7, with a tentative D call TRBD1 (6 bases). Germline V gene lookup returns CDR1 SGHKS and CDR2 YYEKEE (reference sequence). Trimming stripped 4 bases from V and 3 bases from J, with 14 bases between. The CDR3 runs to 14 residues. CDR3 protein: CASSTTGRVYEQYF. CDR3 coding DNA: TGTGCCAGCAGCACAACAGGGCGCGTCTACGAGCAGTACTTC. Full variable domain (remainder filled in from reference TRBV5-5 and TRBJ2-7): DAGVTQSPTHLIKTRGQQVTLRCSPISGHKSVSWYQQVLGQGPQFIFQYYEKEERGRGNFPDRFSARQFPNYSSELNVNALLLGDSALYLCASSTTGRVYEQYFGPGTRLTVT.

The V call is TRBV19, the J call TRBJ2-7; 11 positions agree with TRBD1. The trim removed 1 base at V and 0 bases at J, leaving 5 bases unmatched. The germline gives CDR1 LNHDA, CDR2 SQIVND (reference sequence). The CDR3 sequence is 17 residues long. CDR3 sequence (DNA): TGTGCCAGTAGTATAGGTTTGGGACAGGGGGTCTCCTACGAGCAGTACTTC. Protein product: CASSIGLGQGVSYEQYF.

The genes are TRBV9 and TRBJ2-1; TRBD2 aligns across 9 bases. CDR1 and CDR2 (germline): SGDLS, YYNGEE. The length of the CDR3 is 16 residues. The trim removed 0 bases at V and 10 bases at J, leaving 11 bases unmatched. The CDR3 is CASSVVLAGGPWEQFF. The CDR3, as DNA: TGTGCCAGCAGCGTAGTTCTTGCGGGGGGGCCTTGGGAGCAGTTCTTC.

This clone was seen a single time. The V gene is TRBV7-8, the J gene TRBJ2-3, with 7 positions matching TRBD1. In germline, CDR1 is SGHVS, CDR2 FQNEAQ. The CDR3 spans 13 residues. After removal of 7 bases from V and 0 bases from J, the junction contained 1 base not matched to a gene. The CDR3 bases are TGTGCCAGCATACAGGGGAGCACAGATACGCAGTATTTT. Its protein is CASIQGSTDTQYF.

V usage is TRBV2 and J usage is TRBJ1-2, with D possibly TRBD1 on 5 matching bases. Per the germline V gene, CDR1 is SNHLY and CDR2 is FYNNEI. The CDR3 loop spans 15 amino acids. Trimming took off 4 bases at V and 4 bases at J, with 16 bases between the two ends. CDR3 nucleotide sequence: TGTGCCAGCAGTGGCCTTGGGAGGGGAACCTATGGCTACACCTTC. Encoded protein: CASSGLGRGTYGYTF.

The chain is built from TRBV3-1 (or the pseudogene TRBV3-2) and TRBJ2-7, with 7 bases that match TRBD1. Germline values: CDR1 LGHDT, CDR2 YNNKEL (reference sequence). CDR3 size: 13 residues. After removal of 2 bases from V and 5 bases from J, the junction contained 3 bases not matched to a gene. Here the CDR3 DNA reads TGTGCCAGCAGCCAAACAGGGGTGGACGAGCAGTACTTC. Translating gives CASSQTGVDEQYF.

This rearrangement joins TRBV2 to TRBJ2-2; 11 bases fit TRBD1. CDR3 size: 13 residues. V dropped 9 bases and J dropped 6; count of bases not matched to a gene: 3. CDR1 and CDR2 (germline): SNHLY, FYNNEI. The CDR3 region has the DNA TGTGCCAGTGCGGGACAGGGGGCCGGGGAGCTGTTTTTT. It encodes CASAGQGAGELFF. Drawing the rest from reference TRBV2 and TRBJ2-2, the complete variable domain is EPEVTQTPSHQVTQMGQEVILRCVPISNHLYFYWYRQILGQKVEFLVSFYNNEISEKSEIFDDQFSVERPDGSNFTLKIRSTKLEDSAMYFCASAGQGAGELFFGEGSRLTVL.

V gene TRBV29-1 combines with J gene TRBJ2-2; 9 bases match TRBD2. Germline CDR1 reads SQVTM; CDR2 reads ANQGSEA. V dropped 1 base and J dropped 1; count of bases not matched to a gene: 4. There are 16 residues in the CDR3. CDR3 coding DNA: TGCAGCGTTGAAGCGGGGACTAGCCAGAACACCGGGGAGCTGTTTTTT. It specifies CSVEAGTSQNTGELFF.

In this sample, this clone turned up once. The chain carries TRBV10-3 and TRBJ2-7; no firm D call. Germline loops: CDR1 ENHRY, CDR2 SYGVKD. The CDR3 totals 10 residues. Trimming took 7 bases from V and 6 from J, leaving 7 bases between them. CDR3 loop: CAITNLEQYF. The CDR3, as DNA: TGTGCCATCACTAACCTCGAGCAGTACTTC.

The gene calls are TRBV4-3 and TRBJ2-2, with 8 bases matching TRBD1. Unmatched junction bases numbered 8, after V lost 2 bases and J lost 3 bases. In germline, CDR1 is LGHNA, CDR2 YSLEER. The CDR3 extends over 17 amino acids. DNA for the CDR3: TGCGCCAGCAGCCAACGAGGGCAGGGGGCCTACACCGGGGAGCTGTTTTTT. Translating gives CASSQRGQGAYTGELFF.

The chain joins TRBV18 to TRBJ1-5; no definite D call. This CDR3 has 17 amino acids. Trimming took off 4 bases at V and 1 base at J, with 17 bases between the two ends. Germline CDR1 and CDR2: KGHSH and LQKENI. CDR3 region: CASSLLNLRLSNQPQHF. For the CDR3, the DNA is TGTGCCAGCTCACTGTTAAACTTGCGGTTAAGCAATCAGCCCCAGCATTTT.

The chain recombines TRBV4-2 with TRBJ2-3; 8 bases are shared with TRBD2. Germline V gene sequence: CDR1 LGHNA, CDR2 YNFKEQ. The CDR3 is 17 residues long. V was clipped by 3 bases and J by 3 bases; unmatched bases: 11. CDR3 coding DNA: TGTGCCAGCAGCCACTCGGCCGGGGCTAGCGGGACAGATACGCAGTATTTT. Its translation: CASSHSAGASGTDTQYF.